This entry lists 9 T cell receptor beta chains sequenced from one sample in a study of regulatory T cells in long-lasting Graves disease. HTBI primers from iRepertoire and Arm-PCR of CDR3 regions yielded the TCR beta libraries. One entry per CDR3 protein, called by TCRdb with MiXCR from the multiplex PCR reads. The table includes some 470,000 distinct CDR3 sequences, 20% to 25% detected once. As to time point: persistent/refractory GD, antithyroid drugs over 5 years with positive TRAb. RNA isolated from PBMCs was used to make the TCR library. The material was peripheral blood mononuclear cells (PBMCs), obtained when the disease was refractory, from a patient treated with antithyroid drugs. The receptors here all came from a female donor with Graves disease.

Written as DNA, the CDR3 is TGTGCCAGCAGCTTGGATGTAGGGCCAGCTTACGAGCAGTACTTC. As protein: CASSLDVGPAYEQYF. This chain connects TRBV5-4 to TRBJ2-7; D not certain. The germline CDR1 and CDR2 sequences are SGHNT and YYREEE (reference sequence). CDR3 size: 15 residues. Trimming removed 0 bases from V and 4 bases from J, with 14 bases in between.

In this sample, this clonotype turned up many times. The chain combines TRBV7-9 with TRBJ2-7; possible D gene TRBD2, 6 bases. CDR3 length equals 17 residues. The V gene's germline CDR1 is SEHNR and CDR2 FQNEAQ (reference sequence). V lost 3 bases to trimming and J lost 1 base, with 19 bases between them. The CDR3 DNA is TGTGCCAGCAGCTTTGGCGGAGGAAGAGGGAGGTCCTACGAGCAGTACTTC. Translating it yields CASSFGGGRGRSYEQYF.

CDR3 sequence reads: CASSLRGVNEKLFF. The CDR3 DNA reads as TGTGCCAGCAGCTTACGGGGGGTGAATGAAAAACTGTTTTTT. This chain uses TRBV7-6 with TRBJ1-4; maybe TRBD1 (5 bases). Per the germline V gene, CDR1 is SGHVS and CDR2 is FNYEAQ. The CDR3 covers 14 residues. Between the trimmed V and J ends, which lost 2 bases and 5 bases, there was a span of 9 bases.

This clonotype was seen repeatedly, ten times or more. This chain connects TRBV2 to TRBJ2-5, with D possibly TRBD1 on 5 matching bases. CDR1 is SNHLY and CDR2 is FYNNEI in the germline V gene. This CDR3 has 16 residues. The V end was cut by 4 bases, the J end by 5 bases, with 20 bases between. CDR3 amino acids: CASSGSRARALETQYF. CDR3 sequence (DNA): TGTGCCAGCAGTGGGAGCAGGGCCCGCGCCTTGGAGACCCAGTACTTC.

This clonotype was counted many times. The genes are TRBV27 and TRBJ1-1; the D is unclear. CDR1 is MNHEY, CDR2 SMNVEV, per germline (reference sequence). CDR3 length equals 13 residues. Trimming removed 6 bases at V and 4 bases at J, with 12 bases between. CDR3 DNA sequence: TGTGCCAGCAGCTTAAGTCGGGGCACTGAAGCTTTCTTT. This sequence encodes CASSLSRGTEAFF.

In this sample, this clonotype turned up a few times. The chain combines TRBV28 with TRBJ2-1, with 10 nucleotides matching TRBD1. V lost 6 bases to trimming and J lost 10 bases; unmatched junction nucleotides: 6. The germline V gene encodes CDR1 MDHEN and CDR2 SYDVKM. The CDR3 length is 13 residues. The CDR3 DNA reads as TGTGCCAGCAGCTCAGGGGACAGGGGAGAGCAGTTCTTC. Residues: CASSSGDRGEQFF.

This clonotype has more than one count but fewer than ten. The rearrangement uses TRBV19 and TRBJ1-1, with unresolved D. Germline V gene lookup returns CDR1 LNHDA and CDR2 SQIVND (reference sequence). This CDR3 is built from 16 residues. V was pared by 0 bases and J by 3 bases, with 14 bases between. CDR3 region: CASSIEPVASDTEAFF. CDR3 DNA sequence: TGTGCCAGTAGTATAGAGCCGGTCGCCTCAGACACTGAAGCTTTCTTT.

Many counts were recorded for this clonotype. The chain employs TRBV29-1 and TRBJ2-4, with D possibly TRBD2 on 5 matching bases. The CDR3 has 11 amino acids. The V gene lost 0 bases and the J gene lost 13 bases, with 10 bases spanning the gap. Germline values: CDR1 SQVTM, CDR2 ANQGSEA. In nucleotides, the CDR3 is TGCAGCGTTGAAGATCGGAGGATCCAGTACTTC. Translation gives CSVEDRRIQYF.

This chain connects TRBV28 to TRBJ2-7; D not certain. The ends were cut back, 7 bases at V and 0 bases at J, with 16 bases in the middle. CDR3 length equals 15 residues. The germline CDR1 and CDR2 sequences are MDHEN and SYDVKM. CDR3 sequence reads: CASTLSPQTSYEQYF. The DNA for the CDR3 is TGTGCCAGCACCCTTTCCCCCCAGACCTCCTACGAGCAGTACTTC.